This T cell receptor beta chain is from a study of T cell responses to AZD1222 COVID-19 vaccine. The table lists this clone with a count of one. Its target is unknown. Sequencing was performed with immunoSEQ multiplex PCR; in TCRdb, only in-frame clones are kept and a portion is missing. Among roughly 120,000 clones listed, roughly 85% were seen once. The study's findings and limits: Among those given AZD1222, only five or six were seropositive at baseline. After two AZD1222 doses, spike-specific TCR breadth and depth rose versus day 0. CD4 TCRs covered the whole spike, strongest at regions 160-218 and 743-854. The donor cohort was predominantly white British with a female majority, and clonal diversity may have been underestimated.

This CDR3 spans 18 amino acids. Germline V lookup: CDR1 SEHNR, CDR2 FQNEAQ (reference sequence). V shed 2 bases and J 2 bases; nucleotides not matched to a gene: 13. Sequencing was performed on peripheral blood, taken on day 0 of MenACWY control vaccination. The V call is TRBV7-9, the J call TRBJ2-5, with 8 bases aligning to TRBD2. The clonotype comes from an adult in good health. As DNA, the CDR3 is TGTGCCAGCAGCTTACCCCTGGGGAGCGGGAGTCGGCAAGAGACCCAGTACTTC. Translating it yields CASSLPLGSGSRQETQYF.